This passage covers 27 T cell receptor beta chains from one sample sequenced in a study of shared clonotypes between healthy human individuals (dated by TCRdb to about 2020). Library preparation was by the immunoSEQ multiplex PCR assay. TCRdb carries this immuneACCESS record with in-frame sequences only. Its versions omit some clonotypes, under half of them owing to an unresolved V gene in the studies checked, with the rest unexplained. The sample table lists hundreds of thousands of clones, around four fifths of them with a count of one. The ten largest clones take up 1.5% to 2% of the sample. What was sequenced was memory CD4+ T cells sorted from blood. What this sample's cell subset or site label stands for: CD45RA-negative fraction. The receptor source for this set is a woman in her thirties in good health.

This chain links TRBV28 with TRBJ2-7, with D possibly matching TRBD1 (5 bases). The CDR3 has 14 residues. Germline assignment: CDR1 MDHEN and CDR2 SYDVKM. The germline V and J ends were trimmed by 5 bases and 0 bases, with 11 bases remaining between them. The CDR3 sequence is CASSIRGLSYEQYF. CDR3 DNA sequence: TGTGCCAGCAGTATTAGGGGCCTCTCCTACGAGCAGTACTTC.

This clone was recorded a few times. This rearrangement joins TRBV5-4 to TRBJ1-4; no definite D call. V was trimmed by 7 bases and J by 8 bases, leaving 12 bases between them. The CDR3 length is 12 residues. Germline values: CDR1 SGHNT, CDR2 YYREEE (reference sequence). In nucleotides, the CDR3 is TGTGCCAGCTCGGAGTGGGGAGAAAAACTGTTTTTT. Translating it yields CASSEWGEKLFF.

DNA for the CDR3: TGTGCCAGCAGCCTCCAAGGACAGCCGACCTTC. Protein product: CASSLQGQPTF. The chain links TRBV5-4 to TRBJ1-2, with D possibly TRBD1 on 6 matching bases. CDR1 is SGHNT and CDR2 is YYREEE in the germline V gene (reference sequence). The CDR3 consists of 11 residues. With 4 bases removed from V and 14 bases from J, the gap between germline ends came to 15 bases.

The rearrangement joins TRBV6-1 to TRBJ1-5; D ambiguous. V lost 4 bases and J lost 8, with 9 bases in between. The germline gives CDR1 MNHNS, CDR2 SASEGT. CDR3 size: 12 residues. CDR3 amino acids: CASSGQVKPQHF. The CDR3 DNA sequence: TGTGCCAGCAGTGGTCAGGTAAAGCCCCAGCATTTT.

The sample holds a few counts of this clone. The gene calls are TRBV19 and TRBJ1-1; D uncertain. Trimming left V 8 bases short and J 5 bases short, with 15 bases between. The CDR3 covers 13 residues. CDR1 is LNHDA, CDR2 SQIVND, per germline (reference sequence). The CDR3 DNA reads as TGTGCCAGTTCTTTACCACTGGCAACTGAAGCTTTCTTT. Protein product: CASSLPLATEAFF.

A few counts support this clone. The V and J genes are TRBV5-1 and TRBJ2-5; TRBD1 matches 8 bases. The CDR3 consists of 15 residues. Germline CDR1 and CDR2: SGHRS and YFSETQ. Germline trimming cut 7 bases from V and 2 bases from J; bases unmatched to any gene: 10. CDR3 region: CASDRGVGLQETQYF. The CDR3 DNA reads as TGCGCCAGCGACAGGGGTGTGGGCTTACAAGAGACCCAGTACTTC. Supplemented by reference TRBV5-1 and TRBJ2-5, the full variable domain reads KAGVTQTPRYLIKTRGQQVTLSCSPISGHRSVSWYQQTPGQGLQFLFEYFSETQRNKGNFPGRFSGRQFSNSRSEMNVSTLELGDSALYLCASDRGVGLQETQYFGPGTRLLVL.

This clone was found a few times. The V gene is TRBV6-1, the J gene TRBJ2-1; 7 bases line up with TRBD2. This CDR3 region has 15 residues. Per the germline V gene, CDR1 is MNHNS and CDR2 is SASEGT. After removal of 4 bases from V and 7 bases from J, the junction contained 10 bases not matched to a gene. As DNA, the CDR3 is TGTGCCAGCAGTGTCGGCGGGAGAACCGGGAATGAGCAGTTCTTC. Residues: CASSVGGRTGNEQFF.

The V gene is TRBV13, the J gene TRBJ1-1; TRBD1 is a possible D gene (5 bases). The V and J ends lost 4 bases and 3 bases respectively, with 9 bases between them. This CDR3 is built from 13 residues. In germline, CDR1 is PRHDT, CDR2 FYEKMQ (reference sequence). The CDR3 coding sequence is TGTGCCAGCAGCTCGGGACCTGACACTGAAGCTTTCTTT. Its protein is CASSSGPDTEAFF.

To note about this clone: Other DNA sequences in this specimen translate into the identical CDR3. The genes are TRBV5-1 and TRBJ2-5; D is possibly TRBD1 (5 bases). This CDR3 is 15 amino acids long. V lost 0 bases to trimming and J lost 4 bases, with 13 bases between them. CDR1 and CDR2 (germline): SGHRS, YFSETQ. CDR3 residues: CASSLGDRDRETQYF. The CDR3 coding sequence is TGCGCCAGCAGCTTGGGTGACAGAGACAGAGAGACCCAGTACTTC.

The rearrangement links TRBV11-2 to TRBJ2-1; 8 positions match TRBD2. The trim removed 6 bases at V and 7 bases at J, leaving 8 bases unmatched. Per the germline V gene, CDR1 is SGHAT and CDR2 is FQNNGV. The CDR3 totals 14 residues. The CDR3 here is CASSFAGGGNEQFF. As DNA, the CDR3 is TGTGCCAGCAGTTTTGCGGGAGGTGGTAATGAGCAGTTCTTC.

The chain joins TRBV13 to TRBJ2-7, with 9 bases matching TRBD1. Germline lookup yields CDR1 PRHDT and CDR2 FYEKMQ (reference sequence). The V segment lost 5 bases and the J segment 2 bases; nucleotides outside the gene matches: 7. The CDR3 is made up of 15 amino acids. Here the CDR3 DNA reads TGTGCCAGCAGCCGTCGGGACAGGGTAACCTACGAGCAGTACTTC. Translating it yields CASSRRDRVTYEQYF. The entire variable domain, with the rest obtained from reference TRBV13 and TRBJ2-7, is as follows: AAGVIQSPRHLIKEKRETATLKCYPIPRHDTVYWYQQGPGQDPQFLISFYEKMQSDKGSIPDRFSAQQFSDYHSELNMSSLELGDSALYFCASSRRDRVTYEQYFGPGTRLTVT.

The chain uses TRBV28 and TRBJ1-5, with TRBD1 matching 10 bases. CDR1 and CDR2 from the germline V gene are MDHEN and SYDVKM. The V segment lost 5 bases and the J segment 6 bases; nucleotides outside the gene matches: 10. CDR3 length: 16 amino acids. The CDR3 reads CASSPPGQGTSQPQHF. The CDR3 DNA reads TGTGCCAGCAGTCCCCCGGGACAGGGGACAAGTCAGCCCCAGCATTTT.

This clone has ten or more counts. This chain uses TRBV4-2 with TRBJ2-3, with 7 bases matching TRBD1. Germline V gene data show CDR1 as LGHNA and CDR2 as YNFKEQ. The CDR3 contains 17 residues. V dropped 4 bases and J dropped 2; count of bases not matched to a gene: 12. The DNA for the CDR3 is TGTGCCAGCAGCCCTTCGCCGGGCAGGGGGTACACAGATACGCAGTATTTT. Amino acids: CASSPSPGRGYTDTQYF.

This chain connects TRBV18 to TRBJ1-5; D is unresolved. This CDR3 has 15 amino acids. The germline V and J ends were trimmed by 4 bases and 6 bases, with 16 bases remaining between them. In germline, CDR1 is KGHSH, CDR2 LQKENI. The CDR3 region has the DNA TGTGCCAGCTCACTGGGGTTTGAGCGGGGTCAGCCCCAGCATTTT. Its translation is CASSLGFERGQPQHF.

The chain couples TRBV10-1 to TRBJ2-1; 7 bases fit TRBD1. The CDR3 spans 15 residues. Germline V lookup: CDR1 WNHNN, CDR2 SYGVQD (reference sequence). V dropped 4 bases and J dropped 4; count of bases not matched to a gene: 7. The DNA for the CDR3 is TGCGCCAGCAGTGTCGGTAGGGGGCGGTACAATGAGCAGTTCTTC. Translating it yields CASSVGRGRYNEQFF.

V and J are TRBV11-2 and TRBJ2-5; D remains unclear. Per germline, CDR1 SGHAT and CDR2 FQNNGV. CDR3 length equals 17 residues. Between the trimmed V and J ends, which lost 0 bases and 4 bases, there was a span of 18 bases. CDR3 sequence (DNA): TGTGCCAGCAGCTTAGAGGTCCGCAGGAAGGAAGGAGAGACCCAGTACTTC. It specifies CASSLEVRRKEGETQYF.

V and J are TRBV6-6 and TRBJ2-7; TRBD1 aligns across 8 bases. J gave up 1 base and V 8 bases, and 7 bases lay outside the gene matches. The CDR3 length is 14 residues. Germline CDR1 MNHNY, CDR2 SVGAGI (reference sequence). The CDR3: CASRDRTDSYEQYF. The DNA of the CDR3 is TGTGCCAGCCGGGACAGGACCGATTCCTACGAGCAGTACTTC.

A single count supports this clone. The rearrangement joins TRBV19 to TRBJ2-5; 14 bases are shared with TRBD2. With V trimmed by 6 bases and J by 2 bases, 5 bases remained unmatched. This CDR3 comprises 16 residues. Germline V CDR1 and CDR2: LNHDA, SQIVND (reference sequence). CDR3: CASRTTSGGDQETQYF. The CDR3 nucleotides are TGTGCCAGTAGAACGACTAGCGGGGGGGATCAAGAGACCCAGTACTTC.

The chain joins TRBV5-6 to TRBJ2-7, with TRBD2 matching over 7 bases. Germline loops: CDR1 SGHDT, CDR2 YYEEEE. Unmatched junction bases numbered 1, after V lost 4 bases and J lost 0 bases. This CDR3 has 13 amino acids. CDR3 nucleotides: TGTGCCAGCAGCCGGGGGGACTCCTACGAGCAGTACTTC. Translated, it gives CASSRGDSYEQYF.

As for this clone: The same CDR3 also results from other DNA sequences found in this sample. V and J are TRBV6-5 and TRBJ2-1, with a possible D match to TRBD2 (5 bases). Per germline, CDR1 MNHEY and CDR2 SVGAGI. The CDR3 consists of 16 residues. Trimming shortened V by 0 bases and J by 0 bases, and 9 bases separated the two germline ends. The CDR3 DNA reads as TGTGCCAGCAGTTACTCGTGGGCGGGCTCCTACAATGAGCAGTTCTTC. Protein: CASSYSWAGSYNEQFF.

The chain recombines TRBV4-2 with TRBJ2-1, with 11 bases fitting TRBD2. This CDR3 contains 16 residues. V lost 3 bases to trimming and J lost 5 bases; unmatched junction nucleotides: 6. The V gene's germline CDR1 is LGHNA and CDR2 YNFKEQ. CDR3 sequence reads: CASSQVTSGVNNEQFF. CDR3 nucleotide sequence: TGTGCCAGCAGCCAGGTGACTAGCGGGGTAAACAATGAGCAGTTCTTC.

The CDR3, as DNA: TGCGCCAGCAGCTCCGGGAGTACGGCCAAAAACATTCAGTACTTC. It is translated as CASSSGSTAKNIQYF. V gene TRBV5-1 combines with J gene TRBJ2-4, with D maybe TRBD2 (6 bases). The CDR3 totals 15 residues. V was cut by 3 bases and J by 1 base, with 11 bases left in between. The germline V gene has CDR1 SGHRS and CDR2 YFSETQ.

CDR3 sequence reads: CASSLRNSGNTIYF. CDR3 nucleotides: TGTGCCAGCAGCCTGCGAAACTCTGGAAACACCATATATTTT. The V and J genes are TRBV11-2 and TRBJ1-3; D is undetermined. V lost 5 bases and J lost 0, with 8 bases in between. There are 14 residues in the CDR3. Germline lookup yields CDR1 SGHAT and CDR2 FQNNGV.

This clone turned up a few times. The rearrangement links TRBV19 to TRBJ2-1, with 9 bases identical to TRBD2. The CDR3 length is 15 residues. Germline V gene sequence: CDR1 LNHDA, CDR2 SQIVND (reference sequence). The V gene end was trimmed by 5 bases and the J gene end by 7 bases; junction bases not matched to a gene: 9. The CDR3 DNA reads TGTGCCAGTAGTGGGGCGGGAGGGCCAAGTAATGAGCAGTTCTTC. It specifies CASSGAGGPSNEQFF.

This clone was detected many times. CDR3 protein: CASSWATDRAKTQYF. CDR3 sequence (DNA): TGCGCCAGCAGCTGGGCGACGGACAGGGCGAAGACCCAGTACTTC. The chain joins TRBV5-1 to TRBJ2-5; 8 bases line up with TRBD1. J gave up 6 bases and V 3 bases, and 10 bases lay outside the gene matches. The CDR3 length is 15 residues. Germline V gene sequence: CDR1 SGHRS, CDR2 YFSETQ.

V gene TRBV30 combines with J gene TRBJ2-3, with D perhaps matching TRBD2 (5 bases). V was trimmed by 2 bases and J by 9 bases, leaving 12 bases between them. The CDR3 has 12 residues. Germline V gene data show CDR1 as GTSNPN and CDR2 as SVGIG (reference sequence). DNA of the CDR3: TGTGCCTGGAGTCCGGCCCAGCGGACGCAGTATTTT. Protein sequence: CAWSPAQRTQYF.

The genes are TRBV28 and TRBJ2-7, with 7 bases fitting TRBD2. This CDR3 is built from 14 residues. Germline values: CDR1 MDHEN, CDR2 SYDVKM. Trimming took 6 bases from V and 8 from J; bases not matched to a gene: 13. CDR3 DNA sequence: TGTGCCAGCAGCCCTTATGCTGGAGCGGGGAAGCAGTACTTC. Protein sequence: CASSPYAGAGKQYF.